Sequencing of this TCR beta chain was carried out in a study of cytomegalovirus exposure and HLA in healthy donors. Primers for the PCR totalled 60 Vbeta and 13 Jbeta. TCRdb keeps only in-frame clones here, not all; method: immunoSEQ multiplex PCR. This table holds 160,000 or so clones, around three quarters found once. The CDR3 spans 15 residues. Germline CDR1 is MGHDK and CDR2 is SYGVNS. Unmatched junction bases numbered 4, after V lost 1 base and J lost 3 bases. The J gene is TRBJ2-7, the V gene TRBV25-1; 9 bases map to TRBD2. This sequence was found in a middle-aged man in good health and CMV-seronegative. The sample taken for sequencing was PBMCs. The CDR3 DNA is TGTGCCAGCAGTGAATTTAGCGGGAGTGGCTACGAGCAGTACTTC. This translates into CASSEFSGSGYEQYF.